Following are 15 T cell receptor beta chains from one sample sequenced in a study of T cell repertoires in ileal Crohn's disease. Stated time point: neoterminal ileum biopsy at postoperative endoscopy, about 6 months after surgery. Assay: immunoSEQ multiplex PCR; the TCRdb copy retains only in-frame clones and omits some. The sample has over a thousand clones, around four fifths seen once; the top ten hold less than 15%. Sequenced material: ileal tissue. The receptors shown here come from an adult with Crohn's disease.

V is TRBV5-1 and J is TRBJ1-1; D may be TRBD1 (6 bases). There are 14 residues in the CDR3. The V gene's germline CDR1 is SGHRS and CDR2 YFSETQ. V was shortened by 0 bases and J by 6 bases, with 12 bases between the two germline ends. The DNA for the CDR3 is TGCGCCAGCAGCTTGGATGGGGGCAACGCTGAAGCTTTCTTT. Protein product: CASSLDGGNAEAFF.

This chain joins TRBV5-1 and TRBJ2-3, with TRBD2 matching 15 bases. V lost 5 bases and J lost 6; bases outside the gene matches: 13. This CDR3 is built from 18 residues. CDR1 SGHRS and CDR2 YFSETQ come from the germline V gene. The CDR3 DNA is TGCGCCAGCAGGGCCCGGACTAGCGGGGGGGCCGGGTCTGATACGCAGTATTTT. This codes for CASRARTSGGAGSDTQYF. The full variable domain, its missing parts supplied by reference TRBV5-1 and TRBJ2-3, is KAGVTQTPRYLIKTRGQQVTLSCSPISGHRSVSWYQQTPGQGLQFLFEYFSETQRNKGNFPGRFSGRQFSNSRSEMNVSTLELGDSALYLCASRARTSGGAGSDTQYFGPGTRLTVL.

Worth noting for this clone: Mismatch with germline at one junction end may stem from a read error. The CDR3 sequence is CASSLGLNSYNEQFF. DNA of the CDR3: TGTGCTAGCAGCTTAGGACTGAACTCCTACAATGAGCAGTTCTTC. This chain uses TRBV7-7 with TRBJ2-1; perhaps TRBD2 as D (5 bases). CDR1 and CDR2 from the germline V gene are SSHAT and FNYEAQ (reference sequence). The length of the CDR3 is 15 residues.

The chain has TRBV12-5 and TRBJ2-1, with 11 bases that match TRBD2. CDR1 is LGHNT, CDR2 FRNRAP, per germline. V dropped 1 base and J dropped 6; count of bases not matched to a gene: 2. The CDR3 runs to 15 residues. Here the CDR3 DNA reads TGTGCTAGTGGTTTGGGACTAGCGGGAACCAATGAGCAGTTCTTC. It translates to CASGLGLAGTNEQFF. Variable domain in full (rest from reference TRBV12-5 and TRBJ2-1): DARVTQTPRHKVTEMGQEVTMRCQPILGHNTVFWYRQTMMQGLELLAYFRNRAPLDDSGMPKDRFSAEMPDATLATLKIQPSEPRDSAVYFCASGLGLAGTNEQFFGPGTRLTVL.

This chain links TRBV18 with TRBJ2-6; perhaps TRBD2 as D (6 bases). Germline V gene data show CDR1 as KGHSH and CDR2 as LQKENI. V was trimmed by 4 bases and J by 5 bases, leaving 24 bases between them. CDR3 length: 19 amino acids. The chain's CDR3 is CASSLRGEHLQSRANVLTF. CDR3 DNA: TGTGCCAGCTCACTTCGCGGGGAACATTTACAAAGTCGGGCCAACGTCCTGACTTTC.

The chain recombines TRBV6-4 with TRBJ2-1, with TRBD2 identical over 7 bases. This CDR3 region has 15 residues. With 4 bases clipped from V and 5 bases from J, the junction kept 8 bases outside the gene matches. CDR1 MRHNA and CDR2 SNTAGT come from the germline V gene. The CDR3, as DNA: TGTGCCAGCAGTGTATCGGGGGGTAATAACAATGAGCAGTTCTTC. This codes for CASSVSGGNNNEQFF.

The rearrangement links TRBV18 to TRBJ2-3, with 8 positions matching TRBD2. The germline V gene encodes CDR1 KGHSH and CDR2 LQKENI. Trimming at V came to 0 bases and at J to 0 bases, leaving 5 bases not matched to a gene. This CDR3 spans 17 amino acids. Here the CDR3 reads CASSPPSAGVSTDTQYF. CDR3 coding DNA: TGTGCCAGCTCACCACCGTCAGCGGGGGTTAGCACAGATACGCAGTATTTT.

The CDR3 bases are TGCAGTGCTTCTGAGAGAGATACGCAGTATTTT. This gives the protein CSASERDTQYF. The chain has TRBV20-1 and TRBJ2-3; D not resolved. Trimming stripped 5 bases from V and 5 bases from J, with 8 bases between. Germline-derived CDR1 and CDR2 are DFQATT and SNEGSKA (reference sequence). This CDR3 region has 11 residues.

The V gene is TRBV7-2, the J gene TRBJ2-2; D gene unclear. CDR1 and CDR2 from the germline V gene are SGHTA and FQGNSA. Trimming removed 1 base at V and 7 bases at J, with 10 bases between. This CDR3 comprises 14 residues. CDR3 sequence: CASSLGTVGGELFF. CDR3 nucleotide sequence: TGTGCCAGCAGCTTAGGCACAGTGGGCGGGGAGCTGTTTTTT. The whole variable domain, remainder taken from reference TRBV7-2 and TRBJ2-2, is GAGVSQSPSNKVTEKGKDVELRCDPISGHTALYWYRQSLGQGLEFLIYFQGNSAPDKSGLPSDRFSAERTGGSVSTLTIQRTQQEDSAVYLCASSLGTVGGELFFGEGSRLTVL.

This rearrangement joins TRBV6-5 to TRBJ1-1; weak D call: TRBD1 (6 bases). CDR3 length equals 13 residues. The V end lost 11 bases, the J end lost 0 bases, and 13 bases lay between the germline ends. Germline V gene data show CDR1 as MNHEY and CDR2 as SVGAGI. CDR3 protein: CAVRQDLNTEAFF. The CDR3 DNA is TGTGCCGTCCGACAGGACTTGAACACTGAAGCTTTCTTT.

The V and J genes are TRBV10-1 and TRBJ1-1; D perhaps matches TRBD1 (6 bases). CDR3 length: 15 residues. Germline V lookup: CDR1 WNHNN, CDR2 SYGVQD (reference sequence). Trimming shortened V by 3 bases and J by 5 bases, and 16 bases separated the two germline ends. CDR3: CASSESGARWTEAFF. CDR3 coding DNA: TGCGCCAGCAGTGAATCAGGGGCGCGTTGGACTGAAGCTTTCTTT.

In regard to this clone: One end of the junction fails to match germline, which may point to a read error. The chain has TRBV5-1 and TRBJ1-4, with D perhaps TRBD1 (6 bases). Germline values: CDR1 SGHRS, CDR2 YFSETQ. The CDR3 loop spans 16 amino acids. CDR3 sequence (DNA): TGCGCCAGCAGATTGGCCCCCGATACAGGGAATGAAAAACTGTTTTTT. Protein sequence: CASRLAPDTGNEKLFF. Filled out from reference TRBV5-1 and TRBJ1-4, the complete variable domain reads KAGVTQTPRYLIKTRGQQVTLSCSPISGHRSVSWYQQTPGQGLQFLFEYFSETQRNKGNFPGRFSGRQFSNSRSEMNVSTLELGDSALYLCASRLAPDTGNEKLFFGSGTQLSVL.

This chain joins TRBV5-1 and TRBJ2-6, with D tentatively TRBD2 (5 bases). The CDR3 is 15 amino acids. Germline V gives CDR1 SGHRS, CDR2 YFSETQ. Trimming removed 4 bases at V and 2 bases at J, with 10 bases between. CDR3 bases: TGCGCCAGCAGCGGAGGAGTCCCTGGGGCCAACGTCCTGACTTTC. It is translated as CASSGGVPGANVLTF. The whole variable domain, filled in from reference TRBV5-1 and TRBJ2-6, reads KAGVTQTPRYLIKTRGQQVTLSCSPISGHRSVSWYQQTPGQGLQFLFEYFSETQRNKGNFPGRFSGRQFSNSRSEMNVSTLELGDSALYLCASSGGVPGANVLTFGAGSRLTVL.

The chain uses TRBV4-3 and TRBJ1-4, with 7 bases fitting TRBD1. V dropped 0 bases and J dropped 3; count of bases not matched to a gene: 1. Germline assignment: CDR1 LGHNA and CDR2 YSLEER. The CDR3 is made up of 15 amino acids. DNA of the CDR3: TGCGCCAGCAGCCAAGACAGGGGGTCTAATGAAAAACTGTTTTTT. Translation gives CASSQDRGSNEKLFF.

The chain employs TRBV2 and TRBJ2-5; 7 bases map to TRBD1. This CDR3 comprises 15 residues. The ends lost 6 bases at V and 2 bases at J; junction bases unmatched: 9. The V gene's germline CDR1 is SNHLY and CDR2 FYNNEI. The CDR3 bases are TGTGCCAGCAGGACAGGGACCAAAGTTCAAGAGACCCAGTACTTC. It codes for CASRTGTKVQETQYF.